This entry lists 17 T cell receptor beta chains sequenced from one sample in a study of identifying expanded T cells in peripheral blood. Profiled with immunoSEQ multiplex PCR; TCRdb holds only in-frame clones, not every one. The table shows approximately 90,000 clones, with around 83% occurring only once. The sample comprised blood. These receptor sequences come from a person between 18 and 69 years old in good health.

This clone was counted a few times. The V gene is TRBV7-3, the J gene TRBJ1-1; D is unresolved. V lost 4 bases and J lost 4, with 10 bases in between. The CDR3 contains 13 residues. Per the germline V gene, CDR1 is SGHTA and CDR2 is FQGTGA. CDR3 nucleotide sequence: TGTGCCAGCAGCTCAAGTTCCGGCACTGAAGCTTTCTTT. Its protein product is CASSSSSGTEAFF.

This chain links TRBV9 with TRBJ1-2, with 11 bases aligning to TRBD1. Germline assignment: CDR1 SGDLS and CDR2 YYNGEE. V lost 4 bases, J lost 6 bases, and 8 bases stayed unmatched. There are 15 residues in the CDR3. CDR3 loop: CASSTRDRGWNGYTF. CDR3 nucleotide sequence: TGTGCCAGCAGCACGAGGGACAGGGGGTGGAATGGCTACACCTTC. Looking up the rest from reference TRBV9 and TRBJ1-2 gives the full variable domain: DSGVTQTPKHLITATGQRVTLRCSPRSGDLSVYWYQQSLDQGLQFLIQYYNGEERAKGNILERFSAQQFPDLHSELNLSSLELGDSALYFCASSTRDRGWNGYTFGSGTRLTVV.

This clone showed up just once. The chain combines TRBV18 with TRBJ1-1, with 7 bases lining up with TRBD1. The J segment lost 5 bases and the V segment lost 3 bases, leaving 21 bases of the junction unmatched. Germline CDR1 is KGHSH and CDR2 is LQKENI. The CDR3 covers 19 residues. CDR3 sequence: CASSPLPHIKTGNKTEAFF. As DNA, the CDR3 is TGTGCCAGCTCACCCCTGCCCCACATAAAGACAGGGAATAAGACTGAAGCTTTCTTT.

V usage is TRBV18 and J usage is TRBJ2-5, with D maybe TRBD2 (6 bases). V lost 2 bases and J lost 3, with 10 bases in between. The CDR3 contains 14 residues. Germline CDR1 and CDR2: KGHSH and LQKENI. The CDR3 protein is CASSPAGLEETQYF. The CDR3 region has the DNA TGTGCCAGCTCACCAGCGGGGTTAGAAGAGACCCAGTACTTC.

This chain connects TRBV11-2 to TRBJ1-2, with TRBD1 as a possible D gene (5 bases). Germline V CDR1 and CDR2: SGHAT, FQNNGV. V shed 1 base and J shed 1 base, with 13 bases lying between them. This CDR3 region has 16 residues. The CDR3 sequence is CASSLGGNSRNYGYTF. Written as DNA, the CDR3 is TGTGCCAGCAGCTTAGGGGGCAATTCCCGTAACTATGGCTACACCTTC.

The rearrangement links TRBV9 to TRBJ2-2, with D unclear. Trimming pared 5 bases from V and 7 bases from J, leaving 9 bases between. Germline lookup yields CDR1 SGDLS and CDR2 YYNGEE. This CDR3 has 12 amino acids. The CDR3 DNA reads TGTGCCAGCAGGTTGGGTGGCGGGGAGCTGTTTTTT. As protein: CASRLGGGELFF.

The V and J genes are TRBV7-9 and TRBJ2-1; 7 bases fit TRBD1. The V gene's germline CDR1 is SEHNR and CDR2 FQNEAQ (reference sequence). There are 18 residues in the CDR3. V shed 6 bases, J shed 8 bases, and the junction held 22 bases outside the gene matches. CDR3 nucleotides: TGTGCCAGCAGTCAATCGCGTTTTCGAGACAGGGATTCCGATGAGCAGTTCTTC. It encodes CASSQSRFRDRDSDEQFF.

V usage is TRBV28 and J usage is TRBJ1-2, with D uncertain. Trimming pared 7 bases from V and 4 bases from J, leaving 16 bases between. The CDR3 is 14 amino acids. CDR1 and CDR2 from the germline V gene are MDHEN and SYDVKM. The CDR3 protein is CASTLRNSGYGYTF. The CDR3 nucleotides read TGTGCCAGCACCCTAAGAAATTCGGGCTATGGCTACACCTTC.

This rearrangement joins TRBV27 to TRBJ2-1; D perhaps matches TRBD1 (6 bases). Trimming removed 3 bases from V and 12 bases from J, with 12 bases in between. Germline V lookup: CDR1 MNHEY, CDR2 SMNVEV (reference sequence). The CDR3 contains 12 residues. The CDR3: CASSLPGEGQFF. Here the CDR3 DNA reads TGTGCCAGCAGTTTGCCAGGGGAAGGGCAGTTCTTC.

The chain links TRBV11-2 to TRBJ1-4; no firm D call. CDR3 length equals 14 residues. V lost 3 bases to trimming and J lost 10 bases, with 15 bases between them. Germline CDR1 reads SGHAT; CDR2 reads FQNNGV. The CDR3 loop reads CASSFVLDPGKLFF. The CDR3 bases are TGTGCCAGCAGCTTTGTTCTTGACCCTGGAAAACTGTTTTTT.

The rearrangement joins TRBV6-6 to TRBJ1-4; D possibly corresponds to TRBD1 (5 bases). The CDR3 has 13 residues. Germline V lookup: CDR1 MNHNY, CDR2 SVGAGI (reference sequence). V lost 6 bases to trimming and J lost 11 bases, with 16 bases between them. Here the CDR3 reads CASSWSRGGKLFF. The CDR3 bases are TGTGCCAGCAGCTGGTCGAGGGGCGGGAAACTGTTTTTT.

The rearrangement links TRBV6-5 to TRBJ2-3; D is undetermined. This CDR3 is 13 amino acids long. Per germline, CDR1 MNHEY and CDR2 SVGAGI. Trimming removed 6 bases from V and 6 bases from J, with 13 bases in between. CDR3 loop: CASSDRYADTQYF. The CDR3 DNA reads as TGTGCCAGCAGCGACCGGTATGCGGATACGCAGTATTTT.

The J gene is TRBJ2-3, the V gene TRBV7-8; D is perhaps TRBD2 (6 bases). Germline CDR1 is SGHVS and CDR2 is FQNEAQ. The CDR3 totals 15 residues. V gave up 6 bases and J gave up 4 bases, with 17 bases separating them. As DNA, the CDR3 is TGTGCCAGCAGTTCCATACGGCGGGGCCCAGATACGCAGTATTTT. Translating it yields CASSSIRRGPDTQYF.

V and J are TRBV19 and TRBJ1-3, with TRBD1 matching 9 bases. This CDR3 region has 17 residues. The V and J ends lost 5 bases and 4 bases, in that order; junction bases with no gene match: 12. Looked up from germline, CDR1 is LNHDA and CDR2 is SQIVND (reference sequence). This chain's CDR3 is CASSGSNRGRTGNTIYF. CDR3 nucleotide sequence: TGTGCCAGTAGTGGGAGTAACAGGGGGCGAACAGGAAACACCATATATTTT.

The genes are TRBV10-3 and TRBJ1-2; D is possibly TRBD1 (6 bases). The CDR3 spans 15 residues. CDR1 is ENHRY, CDR2 SYGVKD, per germline. The V end was cut by 7 bases, the J end by 4 bases, with 19 bases between. This chain's CDR3 is CAITNPGEGLYGYTF. As DNA, the CDR3 is TGTGCCATCACCAATCCAGGGGAAGGACTCTATGGCTACACCTTC.

The chain couples TRBV12-5 to TRBJ1-5, with D uncertain. The V and J ends lost 4 bases and 0 bases respectively, with 4 bases between them. This CDR3 region has 13 residues. Germline assignment: CDR1 LGHNT and CDR2 FRNRAP. CDR3 in amino acids: CASGSFSNQPQHF. The DNA of the CDR3 is TGTGCTAGTGGTTCCTTTAGCAATCAGCCCCAGCATTTT.

V usage is TRBV28 and J usage is TRBJ1-5, with D possibly TRBD1 on 5 matching bases. V was shortened by 2 bases and J by 3 bases, with 11 bases between the two germline ends. Germline assignment: CDR1 MDHEN and CDR2 SYDVKM. The CDR3 loop spans 15 amino acids. CDR3 residues: CASSLRGAYNQPQHF. CDR3 nucleotides: TGTGCCAGCAGTTTACGAGGGGCCTACAATCAGCCCCAGCATTTT.